This TCR beta chain was recovered during a study of technical replicates of blood from several donors. The germline V gene encodes CDR1 KGHSH and CDR2 LQKENI. This CDR3 has 14 residues. V was trimmed by 5 bases and J by 1 base, leaving 9 bases between them. Libraries were prepared by immunoSEQ multiplex PCR; TCRdb keeps only in-frame clonotypes and omits some of them. The table has about 79,000 clones, approximately 91% seen once. Material: T cells isolated from PBMCs. This TCR came from a human donor in good health. Some clones in this sample may be carry-over from other donors' samples. The chain recombines TRBV18 with TRBJ2-1; possibly TRBD2 for D (5 bases). DNA of the CDR3: TGTGCCAGCTCAGAACTAGGGTCCTACAATGAGCAGTTCTTC. Translation: CASSELGSYNEQFF.